A single sample gave rise to the 26 T cell receptor beta chains below, sequenced in a study of blood T cell repertoires in COVID-19. The method was immunoSEQ multiplex PCR; TCRdb's version includes in-frame clones alone and lacks a portion of them. Here the sample spans 110,000 to 150,000 clones, more than 75% being singletons. Sequencing input: peripheral blood. Every receptor here comes from a woman of 80 years or more with acute or convalescent COVID-19.

The rearrangement links TRBV10-3 to TRBJ2-5; D is possibly TRBD1 (6 bases). CDR3 length: 11 amino acids. The V gene's germline CDR1 is ENHRY and CDR2 SYGVKD. The V end was cut by 10 bases, the J end by 3 bases, with 9 bases between. The CDR3 reads CATSGEETQYF. CDR3 nucleotides: TGTGCCACATCAGGGGAAGAGACCCAGTACTTC.

V usage is TRBV6-2 or TRBV6-3 and J usage is TRBJ2-5; possibly TRBD2 for D (6 bases). Trimming stripped 6 bases from V and 2 bases from J, with 16 bases between. The CDR3 covers 15 residues. Germline loops: CDR1 MNHEY, CDR2 SVGEGT. CDR3 bases: TGTGCCAGCAGCTCGCCTGGACGGGGGCAAGAGACCCAGTACTTC. Protein: CASSSPGRGQETQYF.

V and J are TRBV10-3 and TRBJ1-2, with 9 positions matching TRBD1. V dropped 0 bases and J dropped 4; count of bases not matched to a gene: 3. CDR3 length: 15 residues. Germline V gene lookup returns CDR1 ENHRY and CDR2 SYGVKD. CDR3 nucleotides: TGTGCCATCAGTGAGTCCAGGACAGGGGTCTATGGCTACACCTTC. This encodes CAISESRTGVYGYTF.

J is TRBJ1-2 and V is TRBV6-5, with 7 bases fitting TRBD1. The CDR3 sequence is 14 residues long. The germline V gene encodes CDR1 MNHEY and CDR2 SVGAGI. The V and J ends lost 0 bases and 2 bases, in that order; junction bases with no gene match: 0. CDR3 region: CASSYSQGNYGYTF. In DNA, the CDR3 is TGTGCCAGCAGTTACTCACAGGGGAACTATGGCTACACCTTC.

This sequence joins TRBV11-2 and TRBJ2-1; 11 positions match TRBD2. Germline CDR1 SGHAT, CDR2 FQNNGV. The CDR3 contains 17 residues. Trimming cost V 5 bases and J 4 bases; bases outside gene matches: 10. CDR3 amino acids: CASSPETSGVDYNEQFF. CDR3 bases: TGTGCCAGCAGCCCCGAGACTAGCGGGGTTGATTACAATGAGCAGTTCTTC.

The chain uses TRBV5-1 and TRBJ2-1, with D possibly being TRBD2 (6 bases). CDR1 is SGHRS and CDR2 is YFSETQ in the germline V gene. V was trimmed by 3 bases and J by 1 base, leaving 14 bases between them. The length of the CDR3 is 16 residues. The CDR3 sequence is CASSWGSGLSYNEQFF. CDR3 sequence (DNA): TGCGCCAGCAGCTGGGGAAGCGGGCTATCCTACAATGAGCAGTTCTTC.

A few counts support this clone. The rearrangement uses TRBV2 and TRBJ1-5; a possible D gene is TRBD1 (6 bases). The CDR3 extends over 12 amino acids. V was trimmed by 6 bases and J by 6 bases, leaving 9 bases between them. Germline V gene data show CDR1 as SNHLY and CDR2 as FYNNEI. The CDR3 bases are TGTGCCAGCAGCCTGGGGGCTCAGCCCCAGCATTTT. It encodes CASSLGAQPQHF.

This clone was seen only a few times. V and J are TRBV7-9 and TRBJ1-6; a possible D gene is TRBD1 (6 bases). This CDR3 has 15 residues. Germline CDR1 and CDR2: SEHNR and FQNEAQ (reference sequence). V was shortened by 5 bases and J by 4 bases, with 12 bases between the two germline ends. In DNA, the CDR3 is TGTGCCAGCAGCCCCCGGACAGAATATAATTCACCCCTCCACTTT. It yields the protein CASSPRTEYNSPLHF.

The J gene is TRBJ2-7, the V gene TRBV12-5; a weak D match, TRBD1 (5 bases). The CDR3 sequence is 17 residues long. Trimming left V 0 bases short and J 3 bases short, with 18 bases between. Germline V gene sequence: CDR1 LGHNT, CDR2 FRNRAP. CDR3 sequence: CASGLVRCYRSSYEQYF. In nucleotides, the CDR3 is TGTGCTAGTGGTTTGGTACGGTGCTACAGGTCTAGCTACGAGCAGTACTTC.

This clone was observed a few times. The chain links TRBV5-1 to TRBJ1-4, with a possible D match to TRBD1 (5 bases). The CDR3 runs 18 residues. Germline assignment: CDR1 SGHRS and CDR2 YFSETQ. The V and J ends lost 1 base and 2 bases respectively, with 18 bases between them. The CDR3 DNA is TGCGCCAGCAGCTTGAAGGCAGGGTGGTTGCAGACTAATGAAAAACTGTTTTTT. Protein sequence: CASSLKAGWLQTNEKLFF.

A few counts support this clone. The chain is built from TRBV30 and TRBJ1-3; D call uncertain. The CDR3 contains 15 residues. The V and J ends lost 6 bases and 0 bases respectively, with 15 bases between them. The V gene's germline CDR1 is GTSNPN and CDR2 SVGIG (reference sequence). The CDR3 loop reads CACQLRGYSGNTIYF. The CDR3 DNA reads as TGTGCCTGCCAGTTACGCGGATACTCTGGAAACACCATATATTTT.

V and J are TRBV27 and TRBJ2-1; TRBD1 might be the D (5 bases). V lost 5 bases and J lost 1, with 12 bases in between. CDR1 and CDR2 from the germline V gene are MNHEY and SMNVEV (reference sequence). This CDR3 has 15 residues. CDR3 bases: TGTGCCAGCAGTCCCACGGACACGTCCTACAATGAGCAGTTCTTC. Translation: CASSPTDTSYNEQFF.

V gene TRBV7-3 combines with J gene TRBJ2-3; D may be TRBD1 (5 bases). Germline V gene lookup returns CDR1 SGHTA and CDR2 FQGTGA. CDR3 length: 16 residues. The V gene lost 6 bases and the J gene lost 4 bases, with 20 bases spanning the gap. The CDR3 spells CASSLDPMGHPDTQYF. As DNA, the CDR3 is TGTGCCAGCAGTCTGGACCCGATGGGGCATCCAGATACGCAGTATTTT.

This chain joins TRBV6-6 and TRBJ2-1; D gene unclear. Germline V gene sequence: CDR1 MNHNY, CDR2 SVGAGI (reference sequence). V was cut by 4 bases and J by 0 bases, with 7 bases left in between. The CDR3 has 14 residues. The CDR3 region has the DNA TGTGCCAGCAGTTCCGGTTCCTCCTACAATGAGCAGTTCTTC. Amino acids: CASSSGSSYNEQFF.

The J gene is TRBJ1-1, the V gene TRBV27; D call uncertain. The V end lost 2 bases, the J end lost 5 bases, and 9 bases lay between the germline ends. The CDR3 has 13 amino acids. From germline, CDR1 is MNHEY and CDR2 SMNVEV (reference sequence). The CDR3 loop reads CASSLTVRTEAFF. The CDR3 region has the DNA TGTGCCAGCAGTTTAACAGTAAGGACTGAAGCTTTCTTT.

This clone was counted only a few times. CDR3 DNA sequence: TGTGCCAGCAGTTTATTTTGGTACAGGGGGCTTCAGCCCCAGCATTTT. Amino acids: CASSLFWYRGLQPQHF. The J gene is TRBJ1-5, the V gene TRBV27; TRBD1 matches 9 bases. V lost 1 base to trimming and J lost 6 bases; unmatched junction nucleotides: 7. CDR3 length: 16 residues. Germline V lookup: CDR1 MNHEY, CDR2 SMNVEV (reference sequence).

The genes are TRBV3-1 (or the pseudogene TRBV3-2) and TRBJ2-2, with D unresolved. The V gene lost 6 bases and the J gene lost 6 bases, with 14 bases spanning the gap. The CDR3 spans 14 residues. Germline V CDR1 and CDR2: LGHDT, YNNKEL (reference sequence). This CDR3 is CASRRSAFSGELFF. The CDR3, as DNA: TGTGCCAGCAGACGGTCCGCTTTTTCCGGGGAGCTGTTTTTT.

V is TRBV27 and J is TRBJ1-1, with D possibly matching TRBD1 (6 bases). The germline gives CDR1 MNHEY, CDR2 SMNVEV (reference sequence). Trimming took 3 bases from V and 4 from J, leaving 12 bases between them. The CDR3 has 14 residues. The CDR3 DNA is TGTGCCAGCAGTTTTACAGGGACCCCCACTGAAGCTTTCTTT. Amino acid sequence: CASSFTGTPTEAFF.

For this clone: Germline is not matched at one junction end, which may reflect a read error. The chain uses TRBV24-1 and TRBJ2-5; 8 bases are a match to TRBD1. Germline V gene sequence: CDR1 KGHDR, CDR2 SFDVKD. CDR3 length equals 18 residues. The CDR3 nucleotides read TGTGCCGCCAGTGACCCCTCGTGGGCAGGGGGCAATCAAGAGACCCAGTACTTC. Residues: CAASDPSWAGGNQETQYF.

The chain has TRBV6-5 and TRBJ2-5, with unresolved D. The CDR3 has 13 amino acids. The V and J ends lost 7 bases and 2 bases respectively, with 11 bases between them. Germline CDR1 and CDR2: MNHEY and SVGAGI. The CDR3 loop is CASIRRRQETQYF. CDR3 in DNA: TGTGCCAGCATTAGGCGGAGACAAGAGACCCAGTACTTC.

This chain links TRBV5-8 with TRBJ2-3; D possibly corresponds to TRBD2 (6 bases). The CDR3 is made up of 16 amino acids. Germline CDR1 reads SGHTS; CDR2 reads YDEGEE. The V end was cut by 0 bases, the J end by 3 bases, with 14 bases between. The CDR3 spells CASSLAWGSGTDTQYF. The CDR3 nucleotides are TGTGCCAGCAGCTTGGCCTGGGGGAGCGGGACAGATACGCAGTATTTT.

The V and J genes are TRBV10-3 and TRBJ1-2; 10 nucleotides align to TRBD1. Germline assignment: CDR1 ENHRY and CDR2 SYGVKD. V was clipped by 5 bases and J by 7 bases; unmatched bases: 10. This CDR3 is 15 amino acids long. CDR3 in amino acids: CAISIRQGAGGGYTF. CDR3 in DNA: TGTGCCATCAGTATCAGACAGGGGGCAGGTGGTGGCTACACCTTC.

This clone was recorded a few times. The chain joins TRBV6-5 to TRBJ2-1, with 11 bases fitting TRBD2. Unmatched junction bases numbered 2, after V lost 0 bases and J lost 7 bases. CDR1 is MNHEY and CDR2 is SVGAGI in the germline V gene. The length of the CDR3 is 15 residues. The CDR3 region is CASSYSTSGRNEQFF. The CDR3 nucleotides read TGTGCCAGCAGTTACTCAACTAGCGGGAGAAATGAGCAGTTCTTC.

The V call is TRBV11-2, the J call TRBJ2-7, with no clear D. The CDR3 length is 11 residues. From germline, CDR1 is SGHAT and CDR2 FQNNGV. Trimming cost V 6 bases and J 3 bases, with 6 bases left between them. CDR3 bases: TGTGCCAGCAGTCCTAACTACGAGCAGTACTTC. This translates into CASSPNYEQYF.

J is TRBJ2-1 and V is TRBV5-1, with D perhaps TRBD2 (5 bases). The CDR3 loop spans 14 amino acids. The germline V gene encodes CDR1 SGHRS and CDR2 YFSETQ. The ends were cut back, 0 bases at V and 6 bases at J, with 10 bases in the middle. CDR3 residues: CASSLGTGGNEQFF. The DNA of the CDR3 is TGCGCCAGCAGCTTGGGGACCGGAGGCAATGAGCAGTTCTTC.

This chain connects TRBV7-9 to TRBJ1-1; 10 bases match TRBD1. CDR1 is SEHNR and CDR2 is FQNEAQ in the germline V gene (reference sequence). The CDR3 consists of 16 residues. The junction had 6 bases not matched to a gene; V was cut back by 5 bases and J by 0 bases. The CDR3: CASSSRDRGVNTEAFF. Written as DNA, the CDR3 is TGTGCCAGCAGCAGCCGGGACAGGGGAGTGAACACTGAAGCTTTCTTT.